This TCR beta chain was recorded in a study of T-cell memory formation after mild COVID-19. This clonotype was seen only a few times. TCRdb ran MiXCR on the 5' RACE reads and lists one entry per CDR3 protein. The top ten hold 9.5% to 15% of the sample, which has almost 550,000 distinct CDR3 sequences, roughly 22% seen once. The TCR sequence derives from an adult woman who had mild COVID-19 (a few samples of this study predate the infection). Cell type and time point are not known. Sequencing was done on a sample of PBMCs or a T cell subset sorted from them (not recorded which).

DNA of the CDR3: TGTGCCAGTAGTAGTCGGGTTCCCGGGGAGCTGTTTTTT. This codes for CASSSRVPGELFF. This chain connects TRBV19 to TRBJ2-2; no reliable D call. This CDR3 has 13 amino acids. V was shortened by 4 bases and J by 6 bases, with 9 bases between the two germline ends. The germline gives CDR1 LNHDA, CDR2 SQIVND (reference sequence). Supplemented by reference TRBV19 and TRBJ2-2, the full variable domain reads DGGITQSPKYLFRKEGQNVTLSCEQNLNHDAMYWYRQDPGQGLRLIYYSQIVNDFQKGDIAEGYSVSREKKESFPLTVTSAQKNPTAFYLCASSSRVPGELFFGEGSRLTVL.